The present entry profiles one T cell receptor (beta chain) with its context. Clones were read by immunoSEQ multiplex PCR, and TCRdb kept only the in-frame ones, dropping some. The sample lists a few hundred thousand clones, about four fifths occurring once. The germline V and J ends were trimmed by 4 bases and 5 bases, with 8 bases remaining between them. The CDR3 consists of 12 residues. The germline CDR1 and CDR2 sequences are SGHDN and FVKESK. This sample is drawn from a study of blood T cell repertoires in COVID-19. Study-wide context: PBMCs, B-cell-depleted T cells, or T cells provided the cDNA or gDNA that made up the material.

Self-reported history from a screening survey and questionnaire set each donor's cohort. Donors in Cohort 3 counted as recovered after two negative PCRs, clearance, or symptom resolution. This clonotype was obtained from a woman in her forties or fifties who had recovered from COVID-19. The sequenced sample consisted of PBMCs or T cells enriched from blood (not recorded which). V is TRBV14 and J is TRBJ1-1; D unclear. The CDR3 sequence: CASSPTGTEAFF. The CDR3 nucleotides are TGTGCCAGCAGCCCGACCGGGACTGAAGCTTTCTTT.